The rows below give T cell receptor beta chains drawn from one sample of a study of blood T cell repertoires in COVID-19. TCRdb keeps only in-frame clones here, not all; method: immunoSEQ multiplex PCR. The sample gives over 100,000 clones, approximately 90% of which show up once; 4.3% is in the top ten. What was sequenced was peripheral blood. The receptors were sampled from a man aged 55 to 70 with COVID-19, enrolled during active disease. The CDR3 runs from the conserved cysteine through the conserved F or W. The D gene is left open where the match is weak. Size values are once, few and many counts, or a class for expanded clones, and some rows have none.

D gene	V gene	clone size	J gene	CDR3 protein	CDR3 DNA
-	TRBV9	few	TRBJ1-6	CASSPPGNSPLHF	TGTGCCAGCAGCCCCCCAGGCAATTCACCCCTCCACTTT
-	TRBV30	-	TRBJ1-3	CAWSSDSISGNTIYF	TGTGCCTGGAGTTCCGATTCTATTTCCGGAAACACCATATATTTT
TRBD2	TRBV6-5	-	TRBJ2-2	CASSSSGVSTGELFF	TGTGCCAGCAGCTCTAGCGGGGTTTCCACCGGGGAGCTGTTTTTT
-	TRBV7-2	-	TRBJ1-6	CASSDGRRVFSPLHF	TGTGCCAGCAGCGACGGGCGCAGGGTATTCTCACCCCTCCACTTT
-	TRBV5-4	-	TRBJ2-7	CASSDFGSNYEQYF	TGTGCCAGCAGCGACTTCGGGTCCAACTACGAGCAGTACTTC
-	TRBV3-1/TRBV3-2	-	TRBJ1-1	CASSQVGGRENTEAFF	TGTGCCAGCAGCCAAGTAGGCGGCAGAGAGAACACTGAAGCTTTCTTT
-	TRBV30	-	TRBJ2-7	CAWSRENEQYF	TGTGCCTGGAGCAGGGAAAACGAGCAGTACTTC
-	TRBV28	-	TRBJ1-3	CASSSPGGGNTIYF	TGTGCCAGCAGTTCTCCCGGGGGAGGGAACACCATATATTTT
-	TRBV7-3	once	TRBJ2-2	CASSLVAGQGTGELFF	TGTGCCAGCAGCTTAGTCGCAGGGCAGGGCACCGGGGAGCTGTTTTTT
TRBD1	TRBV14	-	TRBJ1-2	CASSHLTGGRGGYTF	TGTGCCAGCAGCCACCTTACAGGGGGCAGAGGTGGCTACACCTTC
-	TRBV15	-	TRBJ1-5	CATSRDTGSNQPQHF	TGTGCCACCAGCAGAGATACAGGCAGCAATCAGCCCCAGCATTTT
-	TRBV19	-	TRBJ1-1	CASSTTSDSAEAFF	TGTGCCAGTAGTACCACATCAGACAGCGCTGAAGCTTTCTTT
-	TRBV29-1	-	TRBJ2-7	CSVEDQTRTYF	TGCAGCGTTGAAGATCAGACTCGCACGTACTTC
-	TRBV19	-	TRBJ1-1	CASSIVPGTEAFF	TGTGCCAGTAGTATAGTGCCAGGCACTGAAGCTTTCTTT
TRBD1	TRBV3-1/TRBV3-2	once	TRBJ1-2	CASSPGQFGYTF	TGTGCCAGCAGCCCGGGACAGTTTGGCTACACCTTC
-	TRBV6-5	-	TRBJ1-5	CAIWEGLYSNQPQHF	TGTGCTATTTGGGAGGGACTTTATAGCAATCAGCCCCAGCATTTT
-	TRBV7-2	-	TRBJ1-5	CASSLAGTRESQPQHF	TGTGCCAGCAGCTTAGCCGGGACCCGGGAGAGTCAGCCCCAGCATTTT
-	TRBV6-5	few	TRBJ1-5	CASAEGRNQPQHF	TGTGCCAGCGCGGAAGGTCGCAATCAGCCCCAGCATTTT
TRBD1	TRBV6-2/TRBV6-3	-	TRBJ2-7	CASSTHRGKYF	TGTGCCAGCAGTACCCACAGGGGGAAGTACTTC
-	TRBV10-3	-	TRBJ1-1	CAISESRVGSGSGTEAFF	TGTGCCATCAGTGAAAGCAGGGTTGGCTCCGGGAGTGGCACTGAAGCTTTCTTT
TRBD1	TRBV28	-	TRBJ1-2	CASSLLGRQGGYGYTF	TGTGCCAGCAGTTTATTAGGGAGACAGGGAGGCTATGGCTACACCTTC
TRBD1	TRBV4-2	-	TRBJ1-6	CASSQDPGGGTGNNSPLHF	TGTGCCAGCAGCCAAGATCCCGGGGGGGGGACAGGGAATAATTCACCCCTCCACTTT
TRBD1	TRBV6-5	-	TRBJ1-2	CASSLGQGITYGYTF	TGTGCCAGCAGTCTCGGACAGGGGATTACCTATGGCTACACCTTC
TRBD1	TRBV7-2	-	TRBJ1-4	CASSSQPSTGGLGEKLFF	TGTGCCAGCAGCTCTCAGCCCTCGACAGGGGGTTTGGGTGAAAAACTGTTTTTT
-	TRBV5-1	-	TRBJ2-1	CASSSLRVSEQFF	TGCGCCAGCAGCTCACTGCGGGTCAGTGAGCAGTTCTTC
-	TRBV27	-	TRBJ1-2	CASSSIRGAGYGYTF	TGTGCCAGCAGCTCCATCCGGGGGGCGGGTTATGGCTACACCTTC
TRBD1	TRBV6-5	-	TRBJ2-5	CASSYSNRGEETQYF	TGTGCCAGCAGTTACTCGAACAGGGGTGAGGAGACCCAGTACTTC
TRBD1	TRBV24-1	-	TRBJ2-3	CATSDPRQGDTQYF	TGTGCCACCAGTGATCCCCGACAGGGGGATACGCAGTATTTT
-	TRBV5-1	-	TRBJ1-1	CASSFRVGTEAFF	TGCGCCAGCAGCTTCAGGGTTGGAACTGAAGCTTTCTTT
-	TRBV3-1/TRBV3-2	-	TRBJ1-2	CASSQDPGNYGYTF	TGTGCCAGCAGCCAAGATCCCGGGAACTATGGCTACACCTTC